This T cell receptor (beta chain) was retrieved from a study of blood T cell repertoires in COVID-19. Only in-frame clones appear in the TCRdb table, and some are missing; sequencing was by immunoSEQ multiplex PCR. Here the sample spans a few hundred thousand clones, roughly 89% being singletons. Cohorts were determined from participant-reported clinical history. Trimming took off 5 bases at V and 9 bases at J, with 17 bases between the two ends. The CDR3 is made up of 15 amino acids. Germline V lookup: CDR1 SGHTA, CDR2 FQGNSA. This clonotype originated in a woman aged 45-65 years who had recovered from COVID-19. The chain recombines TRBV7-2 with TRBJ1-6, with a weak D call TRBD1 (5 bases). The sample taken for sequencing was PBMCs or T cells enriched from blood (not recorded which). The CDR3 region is CASSQGITGSSPLHF. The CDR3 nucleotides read TGTGCCAGCAGCCAGGGAATTACAGGATCTTCACCCCTCCACTTT.